A selection of T cell receptor beta chains follows, all from one sample in a study of radiotherapy plus CTLA-4 blockade in lung cancer. Assay: immunoSEQ multiplex PCR; the TCRdb copy retains only in-frame clones and omits some. Here the sample spans more than 90,000 clones, 81% being singletons. The specimen comprised peripheral blood, sampled from a patient treated with radiotherapy plus ipilimumab. The receptors shown here come from a human donor with non-small cell lung cancer that progressed on radiotherapy plus ipilimumab. Some clones in this sample may be carry-over from other donors' samples. Both conserved end residues are part of each CDR3.

v_gene	j_gene	CDR3aa
TRBV5-1	TRBJ1-3	CASSPLTTGNSGNTIYF
TRBV4-1	TRBJ1-5	CASSQETFQPQHF
TRBV5-1	TRBJ2-7	CASSLRGSYEQYF
TRBV28	TRBJ1-1	CASSLITGGSTEAFF
TRBV5-1	TRBJ2-7	CASSSPEQGVGEQYF
TRBV29-1	TRBJ1-1	CSPRGLGQGEAFF
TRBV19	TRBJ1-3	CASSVRSSSGNTIYF
TRBV12-5	TRBJ2-1	CASGLVHGVGGEQFF
TRBV30	TRBJ1-1	CAWTSGGGGTEAFF
TRBV10-3	TRBJ1-1	CAISARRTGSNTEAFF
TRBV7-7	TRBJ2-1	CASSRGGGGRYNEQFF
TRBV29-1	TRBJ2-5	CSVEDQSRLRVVQYF
TRBV28	TRBJ1-3	CASSLEAGNTIYF
TRBV15	TRBJ1-2	CATSREKQLEASNYGYTF
TRBV9	TRBJ2-7	CASSVEPGSEQYF
TRBV5-5	TRBJ1-5	CASSLGIHLLSNQPQHF
TRBV6-5	TRBJ2-7	CASSPTTYEQYF
TRBV27	TRBJ2-5	CASSSWTSGNQETQYF
TRBV6-6	TRBJ1-1	CASSYPGQGNTEAFF
TRBV7-2	TRBJ2-3	CASSRGRPDTQYF
TRBV5-4	TRBJ1-3	CASSLARGQGWRNTIYF
TRBV29-1	TRBJ2-7	CSVVAGAGSYEQYF
TRBV5-4	TRBJ1-6	CASSLGQGYNSPLHF
TRBV5-4	TRBJ1-4	CASSLRTGGEKLFF
TRBV5-5	TRBJ1-6	CASSVDGTVNNSPLHF
TRBV30	TRBJ1-1	CAWSANNTEAFF
TRBV2	TRBJ1-4	CASITSSAGINEKLFF
TRBV7-2	TRBJ1-3	CASSLDSFSGNTIYF
TRBV29-1	TRBJ2-3	CSVEVIVVADTQYF
TRBV7-8	TRBJ1-5	CASSLGISGTYSNQPQHF
TRBV5-4	TRBJ2-7	CASGVQGEVYEQYF
TRBV5-8	TRBJ1-5	CATTGYSNQPQHF
TRBV7-3	NA	CASSLDTYEQYF
TRBV7-8	TRBJ2-1	CASSLGRNNEQFF
TRBV21-1	TRBJ1-3	CASSKGSGRCSGNTIYF
TRBV12-5	TRBJ2-2	CASALDRVYTGELFF
TRBV7-8	TRBJ2-1	CASSLSKRLAGLNEQFF
TRBV2	TRBJ2-3	CASGGLANTDTQYF
TRBV7-8	TRBJ2-7	CASSLGLAGRYEQYF
TRBV15	TRBJ2-7	CATSGAGTGRPYEQYF
TRBV6-5	TRBJ1-5	CASSTLGQGNQPQHF
TRBV19	TRBJ1-2	CASSIGGASPFYGYTF